One sample yielded the 23 T cell receptor beta chains listed below, sequenced in a study of blood T cell repertoires in COVID-19. Clones were read by immunoSEQ multiplex PCR, and TCRdb kept only the in-frame ones, dropping some. The table has approximately 210,000 clones, about four fifths seen once; the top ten hold 3% to 3.5%. The specimen sequenced was PBMCs or T cells enriched from blood (not recorded which). All receptors come from a woman in her sixties who had recovered from COVID-19.

The chain employs TRBV6-4 and TRBJ1-2; TRBD1 matches at 7 bases. The germline CDR1 and CDR2 sequences are MRHNA and SNTAGT. This CDR3 is 16 amino acids long. V lost 7 bases, J lost 4 bases, and 15 bases stayed unmatched. Written as DNA, the CDR3 is TGTGCCAGCAACAGAGGACAGGAGGCCAGGGGCTATGGCTACACCTTC. It translates to CASNRGQEARGYGYTF.

This rearrangement joins TRBV29-1 to TRBJ2-3; 12 bases agree with TRBD2. Germline V lookup: CDR1 SQVTM, CDR2 ANQGSEA. This CDR3 is 14 amino acids long. The ends lost 6 bases at V and 6 bases at J; junction bases unmatched: 7. CDR3 sequence reads: CSVLTSGSRDTQYF. CDR3 nucleotide sequence: TGCAGCGTACTGACTAGCGGGAGTAGGGATACGCAGTATTTT.

The CDR3 nucleotides are TGTGCCACCAGCAGAGAAACTAGCGGAGCCTACAATGAGCAGTTCTTC. Translated: CATSRETSGAYNEQFF. V is TRBV15 and J is TRBJ2-1; TRBD2 agrees at 8 bases. The CDR3 totals 16 residues. The ends lost 0 bases at V and 2 bases at J; junction bases unmatched: 3. Germline V gene lookup returns CDR1 LNHNV and CDR2 YYDKDF (reference sequence).

This clone was seen only a few times. The chain carries TRBV6-5 and TRBJ1-2; perhaps TRBD1 as D (5 bases). The CDR3 is 14 residues long. Germline lookup yields CDR1 MNHEY and CDR2 SVGAGI. Deletions cut 4 bases from V and 0 bases from J, with 9 bases between. DNA for the CDR3: TGTGCCAGCAGTTCAGACAGAGCTAACTATGGCTACACCTTC. Protein product: CASSSDRANYGYTF.

V is TRBV4-1 and J is TRBJ1-6; the D gene is possibly TRBD1 (6 bases). Germline V gene sequence: CDR1 MGHRA, CDR2 YSYEKL. This CDR3 contains 13 residues. V was clipped by 3 bases and J by 10 bases, with 10 bases between them. The CDR3: CASSHPGVSPLHF. As DNA, the CDR3 is TGCGCCAGCAGCCATCCAGGGGTCTCACCCCTCCACTTT.

The J gene is TRBJ2-3, the V gene TRBV6-2 or TRBV6-3, with 8 bases fitting TRBD2. Trimming took 5 bases from V and 2 from J; bases not matched to a gene: 18. CDR1 and CDR2 (germline): MNHEY, SVGEGT. CDR3 size: 19 residues. CDR3 coding DNA: TGTGCCAGCAGTAATCCGAGGTTGTCGGCGGGGGGATACACAGATACGCAGTATTTT. Its protein product is CASSNPRLSAGGYTDTQYF.

The gene calls are TRBV5-1 and TRBJ2-7; a weak D match, TRBD2 (5 bases). V was trimmed by 4 bases and J by 2 bases, leaving 16 bases between them. CDR3 length: 15 amino acids. Germline V gives CDR1 SGHRS, CDR2 YFSETQ. The CDR3 nucleotides are TGCGCCAGCAGCCCGGTTGGTACCGGGACCTACGAGCAGTACTTC. The encoded protein is CASSPVGTGTYEQYF.

This clone was seen only once. This sequence joins TRBV6-2 or TRBV6-3 and TRBJ1-5, with D maybe TRBD1 (6 bases). The germline CDR1 and CDR2 sequences are MNHEY and SVGEGT. V was clipped by 2 bases and J by 9 bases, with 8 bases between them. There are 12 residues in the CDR3. The CDR3 loop reads CASSYQGRPQHF. DNA for the CDR3: TGTGCCAGCAGTTACCAGGGGCGGCCCCAGCATTTT.

The V gene is TRBV19, the J gene TRBJ1-2, with 8 bases that match TRBD1. V gave up 7 bases and J gave up 8 bases; unmatched junction bases: 9. This CDR3 has 13 amino acids. Looked up from germline, CDR1 is LNHDA and CDR2 is SQIVND (reference sequence). The CDR3 coding sequence is TGTGCCAGTAATCCGGACAGGGTCAGAGGCTACACCTTC. It encodes CASNPDRVRGYTF.

This clone was detected only once. The chain has TRBV12-3 or TRBV12-4 and TRBJ1-4, with 9 bases fitting TRBD1. V trimming: 4 bases; J trimming: 13 bases; junction bases outside the gene matches: 7. This CDR3 contains 13 residues. The CDR3 bases are TGTGCCAGCAGTTCCGGACAGGGGAGACGACTGTTTTTT. It encodes CASSSGQGRRLFF.

This rearrangement joins TRBV16 to TRBJ1-2; no reliable D call. The V gene lost 2 bases and the J gene lost 8 bases, with 12 bases spanning the gap. This CDR3 spans 13 amino acids. Per germline, CDR1 KGHSY and CDR2 FQNENV. The DNA of the CDR3 is TGTGCCAGCAGCCAAGGGAGGGTAGGAGGCTACACCTTC. Translation gives CASSQGRVGGYTF.

The V gene is TRBV7-9, the J gene TRBJ2-7; a weak D match, TRBD2 (6 bases). Trimming pared 8 bases from V and 0 bases from J, leaving 23 bases between. Germline values: CDR1 SEHNR, CDR2 FQNEAQ (reference sequence). This CDR3 contains 17 residues. DNA of the CDR3: TGTGCCAGCGCCACCTCAGGAGGGCAGGGACCCTCCTACGAGCAGTACTTC. This translates into CASATSGGQGPSYEQYF.

The rearrangement uses TRBV3-1 (or the pseudogene TRBV3-2) and TRBJ2-3; 7 positions match TRBD2. The CDR3 length is 16 residues. The trim removed 3 bases at V and 2 bases at J, leaving 8 bases unmatched. Germline V CDR1 and CDR2: LGHDT, YNNKEL (reference sequence). CDR3 nucleotide sequence: TGTGCCAGCAGCCAGGGGGGGGATGGAACCACAGATACGCAGTATTTT. It specifies CASSQGGDGTTDTQYF.

This chain joins TRBV27 and TRBJ1-2; D perhaps matches TRBD1 (5 bases). Germline V CDR1 and CDR2: MNHEY, SMNVEV (reference sequence). Trimming left V 7 bases short and J 8 bases short, with 20 bases between. The length of the CDR3 is 14 residues. This CDR3 is CASTRQSGSGGYTF. CDR3 coding DNA: TGTGCCAGCACCAGACAGTCCGGATCGGGCGGCTACACCTTC.

This clone was seen a few times. The chain's CDR3 is CASSQDLGRGGLETQYF. CDR3 nucleotides: TGTGCCAGCAGCCAAGATCTCGGGCGGGGGGGCTTGGAGACCCAGTACTTC. The V gene is TRBV4-2, the J gene TRBJ2-5; 9 bases fit TRBD2. Looked up from germline, CDR1 is LGHNA and CDR2 is YNFKEQ. CDR3 length: 17 residues. V was pared by 0 bases and J by 5 bases, with 10 bases of the junction left unmatched.

V is TRBV28 and J is TRBJ2-2; tentatively, D is TRBD2 (5 bases). The CDR3 length is 15 residues. In germline, CDR1 is MDHEN, CDR2 SYDVKM. Trimming stripped 5 bases from V and 4 bases from J, with 14 bases between. CDR3 in DNA: TGTGCCAGCAGTCCGAGAGGGTTAAGCACCGGGGAGCTGTTTTTT. Its protein is CASSPRGLSTGELFF.

V gene TRBV4-2 combines with J gene TRBJ2-3; 9 bases line up with TRBD2. With 3 bases clipped from V and 0 bases from J, the junction kept 10 bases outside the gene matches. Per the germline V gene, CDR1 is LGHNA and CDR2 is YNFKEQ. CDR3 size: 18 residues. The CDR3 nucleotides are TGTGCCAGCAGCCAGAGGTTAGCGGGGGCCCTTAGCACAGATACGCAGTATTTT. Protein sequence: CASSQRLAGALSTDTQYF.

This chain uses TRBV27 with TRBJ1-1, with no clear D. The CDR3 is made up of 13 amino acids. Deletions cut 10 bases from V and 5 bases from J, with 17 bases between. The V gene's germline CDR1 is MNHEY and CDR2 SMNVEV (reference sequence). CDR3 bases: TGTGCCACCCGCGGGCCCCCGGGGACTGAAGCTTTCTTT. Amino acid sequence: CATRGPPGTEAFF.

The chain links TRBV5-1 to TRBJ1-2, with TRBD1 matching 7 bases. V was clipped by 5 bases and J by 4 bases; unmatched bases: 11. The CDR3 consists of 15 residues. Germline-derived CDR1 and CDR2 are SGHRS and YFSETQ. In DNA, the CDR3 is TGCGCCAGCAGTCCACCGGGACAGCTTCCCTATGGCTACACCTTC. Protein product: CASSPPGQLPYGYTF. The full variable domain, in which reference TRBV5-1 and TRBJ1-2 provide the parts outside the CDR3, is KAGVTQTPRYLIKTRGQQVTLSCSPISGHRSVSWYQQTPGQGLQFLFEYFSETQRNKGNFPGRFSGRQFSNSRSEMNVSTLELGDSALYLCASSPPGQLPYGYTFGSGTRLTVV.

The chain recombines TRBV6-5 with TRBJ2-5; TRBD2 might be the D (6 bases). Germline values: CDR1 MNHEY, CDR2 SVGAGI. Between the trimmed V and J ends, which lost 4 bases and 1 base, there was a span of 13 bases. CDR3 length: 15 residues. This CDR3 reads CASSWRGDFQETQYF. Here the CDR3 DNA reads TGTGCCAGCAGTTGGCGGGGCGATTTCCAAGAGACCCAGTACTTC.

CDR3 coding DNA: TGTGCCAGCAGCCAAGATCCCGGTCCGGAGACTGAAGCTTTCTTT. This encodes CASSQDPGPETEAFF. This rearrangement joins TRBV3-1 (or the pseudogene TRBV3-2) to TRBJ1-1; no clear D. V gave up 0 bases and J gave up 5 bases, with 13 bases separating them. Germline CDR1 is LGHDT and CDR2 is YNNKEL (reference sequence). The CDR3 covers 15 residues.

The V call is TRBV29-1, the J call TRBJ1-4, with 7 bases lining up with TRBD1. Germline V gene lookup returns CDR1 SQVTM and CDR2 ANQGSEA. V was pared by 5 bases and J by 3 bases, with 3 bases of the junction left unmatched. The CDR3 length is 13 residues. The CDR3 loop reads CSVSQGSNEKLFF. The CDR3 coding sequence is TGCAGCGTTTCACAGGGGTCTAATGAAAAACTGTTTTTT.

CDR3 in amino acids: CASSPPGQGVSYEQYF. CDR3 DNA sequence: TGTGCCAGCTCACCACCGGGACAGGGCGTCTCCTACGAGCAGTACTTC. The gene calls are TRBV18 and TRBJ2-7; 9 bases agree with TRBD1. Trimming cost V 0 bases and J 0 bases; bases outside gene matches: 3. Per germline, CDR1 KGHSH and CDR2 LQKENI. CDR3 length: 16 amino acids.